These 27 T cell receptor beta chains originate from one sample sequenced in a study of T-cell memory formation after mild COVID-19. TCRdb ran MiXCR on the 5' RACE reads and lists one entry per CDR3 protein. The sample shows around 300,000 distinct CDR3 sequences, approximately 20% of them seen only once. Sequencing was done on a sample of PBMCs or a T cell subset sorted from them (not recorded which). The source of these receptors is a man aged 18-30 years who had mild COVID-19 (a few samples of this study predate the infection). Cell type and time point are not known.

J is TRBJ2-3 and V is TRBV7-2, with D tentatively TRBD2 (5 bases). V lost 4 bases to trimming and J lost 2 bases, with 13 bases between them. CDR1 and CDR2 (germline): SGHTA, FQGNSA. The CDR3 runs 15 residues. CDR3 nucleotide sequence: TGTGCCAGCAGCTCCGGACTCACTCACACAGATACGCAGTATTTT. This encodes CASSSGLTHTDTQYF.

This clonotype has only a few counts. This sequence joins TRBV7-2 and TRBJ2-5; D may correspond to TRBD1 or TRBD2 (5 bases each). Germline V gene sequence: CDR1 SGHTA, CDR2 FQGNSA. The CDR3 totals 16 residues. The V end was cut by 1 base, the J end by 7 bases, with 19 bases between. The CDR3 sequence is CASSLGGVTGRPTQYF. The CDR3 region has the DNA TGTGCCAGCAGCTTAGGTGGGGTCACGGGGCGGCCGACCCAGTACTTC.

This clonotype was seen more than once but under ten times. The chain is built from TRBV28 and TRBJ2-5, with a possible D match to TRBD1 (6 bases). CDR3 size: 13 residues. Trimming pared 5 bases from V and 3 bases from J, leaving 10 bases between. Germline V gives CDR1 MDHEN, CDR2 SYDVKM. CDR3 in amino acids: CASSQGREETQYF. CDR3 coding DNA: TGTGCCAGCAGTCAGGGGCGGGAAGAGACCCAGTACTTC.

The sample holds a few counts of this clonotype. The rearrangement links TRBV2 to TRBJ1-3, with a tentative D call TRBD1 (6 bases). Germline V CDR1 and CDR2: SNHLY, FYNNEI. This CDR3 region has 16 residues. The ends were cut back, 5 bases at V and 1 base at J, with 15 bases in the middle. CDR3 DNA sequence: TGTGCCAGCAGTCCCAGCAGGGGAGGGTCTGGAAACACCATATATTTT. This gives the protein CASSPSRGGSGNTIYF.

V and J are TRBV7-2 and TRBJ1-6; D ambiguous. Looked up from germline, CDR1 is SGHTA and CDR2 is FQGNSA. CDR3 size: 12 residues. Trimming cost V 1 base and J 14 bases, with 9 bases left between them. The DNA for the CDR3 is TGTGCCAGCAGCTTAGACGCCGGGGCCCTCCACTTT. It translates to CASSLDAGALHF.

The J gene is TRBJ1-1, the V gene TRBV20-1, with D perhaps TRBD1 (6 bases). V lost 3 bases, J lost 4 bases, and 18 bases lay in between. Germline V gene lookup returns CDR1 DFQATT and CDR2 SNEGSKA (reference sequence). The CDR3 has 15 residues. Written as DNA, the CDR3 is TGCAGTGCTAGGGCCGGGGGCAGGGTGGGCACTGAAGCTTTCTTT. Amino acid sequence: CSARAGGRVGTEAFF.

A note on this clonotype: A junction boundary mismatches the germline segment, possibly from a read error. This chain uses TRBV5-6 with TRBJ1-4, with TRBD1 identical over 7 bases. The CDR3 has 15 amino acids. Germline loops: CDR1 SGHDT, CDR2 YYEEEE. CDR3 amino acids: CASSLRQGPREKLLF. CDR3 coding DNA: TGTGCCAGCAGCCTAAGACAGGGACCAAGAGAAAAACTGTTGTTT.

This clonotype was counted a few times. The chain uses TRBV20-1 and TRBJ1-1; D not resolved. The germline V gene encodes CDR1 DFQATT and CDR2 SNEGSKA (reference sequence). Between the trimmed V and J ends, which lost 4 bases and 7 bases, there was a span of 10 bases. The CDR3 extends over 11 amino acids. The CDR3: CSAIWGIEAFF. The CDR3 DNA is TGCAGTGCTATTTGGGGAATTGAAGCTTTCTTT.

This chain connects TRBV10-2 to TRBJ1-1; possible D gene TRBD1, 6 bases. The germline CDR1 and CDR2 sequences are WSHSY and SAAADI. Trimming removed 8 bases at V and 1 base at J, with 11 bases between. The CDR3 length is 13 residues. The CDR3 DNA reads TGCGCCAGCCAGGGGACGAAGAACACTGAAGCTTTCTTT. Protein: CASQGTKNTEAFF.

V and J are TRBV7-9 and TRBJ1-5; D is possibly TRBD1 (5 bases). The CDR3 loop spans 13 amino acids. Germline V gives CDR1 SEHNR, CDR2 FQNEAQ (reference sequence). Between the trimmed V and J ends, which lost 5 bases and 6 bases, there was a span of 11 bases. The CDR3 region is CASSTGGIQPQHF. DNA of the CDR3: TGTGCCAGCAGCACGGGGGGAATTCAGCCCCAGCATTTT.

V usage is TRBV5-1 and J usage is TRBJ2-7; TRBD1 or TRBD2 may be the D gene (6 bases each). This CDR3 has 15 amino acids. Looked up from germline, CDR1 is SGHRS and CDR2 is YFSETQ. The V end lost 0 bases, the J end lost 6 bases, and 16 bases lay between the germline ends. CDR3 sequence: CASSLALGGGGEQYF. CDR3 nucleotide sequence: TGCGCCAGCAGCTTGGCCCTAGGGGGAGGAGGCGAGCAGTACTTC.

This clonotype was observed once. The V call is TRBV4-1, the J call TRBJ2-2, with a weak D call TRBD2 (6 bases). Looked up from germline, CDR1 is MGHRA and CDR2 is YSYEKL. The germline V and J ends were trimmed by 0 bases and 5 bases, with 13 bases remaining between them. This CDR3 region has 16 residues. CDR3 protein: CASSQDEEGRTGELFF. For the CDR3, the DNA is TGCGCCAGCAGCCAAGATGAGGAAGGGAGGACCGGGGAGCTGTTTTTT.

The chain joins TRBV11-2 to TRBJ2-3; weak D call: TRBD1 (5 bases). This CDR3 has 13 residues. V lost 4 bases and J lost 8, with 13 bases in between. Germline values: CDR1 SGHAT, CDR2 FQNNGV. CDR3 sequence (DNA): TGTGCCAGCAGCTCGAGAGGACACTTTACGCAGTATTTT. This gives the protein CASSSRGHFTQYF.

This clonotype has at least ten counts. This chain's CDR3 is CASSQSDRGLYEQYF. Written as DNA, the CDR3 is TGCGCCAGCAGCCAGTCCGACAGGGGGCTCTACGAGCAGTACTTC. The rearrangement uses TRBV5-1 and TRBJ2-7; 10 nucleotides align to TRBD1. Germline-derived CDR1 and CDR2 are SGHRS and YFSETQ. The CDR3 has 15 residues. With 4 bases clipped from V and 3 bases from J, the junction kept 7 bases outside the gene matches.

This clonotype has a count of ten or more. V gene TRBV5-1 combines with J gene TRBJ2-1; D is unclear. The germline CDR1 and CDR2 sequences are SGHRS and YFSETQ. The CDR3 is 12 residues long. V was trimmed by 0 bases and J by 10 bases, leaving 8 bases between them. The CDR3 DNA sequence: TGCGCCAGCAGCTTGGAGTTTCGCGAGCAGTTCTTC. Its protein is CASSLEFREQFF.

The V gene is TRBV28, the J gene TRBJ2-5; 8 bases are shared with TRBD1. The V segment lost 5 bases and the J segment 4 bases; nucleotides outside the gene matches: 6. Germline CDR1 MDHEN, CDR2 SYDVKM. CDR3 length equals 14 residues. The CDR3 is CASSPGGRTETQYF. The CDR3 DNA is TGTGCCAGCAGTCCAGGGGGCCGTACAGAGACCCAGTACTTC.

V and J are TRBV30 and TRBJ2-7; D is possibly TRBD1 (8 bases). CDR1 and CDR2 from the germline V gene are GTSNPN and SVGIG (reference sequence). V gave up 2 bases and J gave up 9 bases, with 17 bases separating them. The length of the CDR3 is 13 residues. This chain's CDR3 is CAWSRTGRAAQYF. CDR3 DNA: TGTGCCTGGAGTCGGACAGGGAGGGCGGCGCAGTACTTC.

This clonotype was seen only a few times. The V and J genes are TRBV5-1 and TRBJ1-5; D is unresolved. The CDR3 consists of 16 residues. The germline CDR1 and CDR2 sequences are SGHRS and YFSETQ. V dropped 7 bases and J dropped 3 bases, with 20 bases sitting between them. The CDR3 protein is CASCPGDTALNQPQHF. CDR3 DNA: TGCGCCAGCTGCCCCGGGGATACGGCTCTCAATCAGCCCCAGCATTTT.

The CDR3 bases are TGTGCCAGCAGCCAAGATATCCCTGGGTGGGCGGGTGAGCAGTTCTTC. Amino acids: CASSQDIPGWAGEQFF. The rearrangement joins TRBV3-1 to TRBJ2-1; D perhaps matches TRBD2 (5 bases). CDR1 is LGHDT, CDR2 YNNKEL, per germline (reference sequence). This CDR3 spans 16 amino acids. V was clipped by 0 bases and J by 9 bases, with 18 bases between them.

The CDR3 DNA sequence: TGTGCCAGCTCCCCAGGGAGCAGGGAAAAACTGTTTTTT. It is translated as CASSPGSREKLFF. V usage is TRBV18 and J usage is TRBJ1-4, with D possibly being TRBD1 (5 bases). V was shortened by 6 bases and J by 8 bases, with 13 bases between the two germline ends. The CDR3 contains 13 residues. Germline assignment: CDR1 KGHSH and CDR2 LQKENI.

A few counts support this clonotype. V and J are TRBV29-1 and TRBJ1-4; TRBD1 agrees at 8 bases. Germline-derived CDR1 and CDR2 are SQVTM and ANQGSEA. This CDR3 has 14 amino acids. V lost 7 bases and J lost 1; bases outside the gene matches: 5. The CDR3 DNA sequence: TGCAGCGCCAGGGGGCACCGAACTAATGAAAAACTGTTTTTT. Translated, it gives CSARGHRTNEKLFF.

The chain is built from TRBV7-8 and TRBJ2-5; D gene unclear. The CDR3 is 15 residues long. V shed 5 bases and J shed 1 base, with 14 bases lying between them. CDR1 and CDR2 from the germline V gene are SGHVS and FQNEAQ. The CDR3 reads CASSKNPGSQETQYF. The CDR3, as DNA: TGTGCCAGCAGCAAAAACCCGGGCTCCCAAGAGACCCAGTACTTC.

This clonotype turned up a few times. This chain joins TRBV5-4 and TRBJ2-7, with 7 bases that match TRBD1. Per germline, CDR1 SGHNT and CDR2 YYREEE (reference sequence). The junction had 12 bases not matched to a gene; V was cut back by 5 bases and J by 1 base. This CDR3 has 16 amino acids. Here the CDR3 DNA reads TGTGCCAGCAGTCCCGGGACAGCCACGACATCCTACGAGCAGTACTTC. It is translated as CASSPGTATTSYEQYF.

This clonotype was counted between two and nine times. The CDR3 sequence is CASSVGLTQRTDTQYF. CDR3 DNA: TGTGCCAGCAGCGTGGGTCTGACTCAACGGACAGATACGCAGTATTTT. The genes are TRBV9 and TRBJ2-3; D remains unclear. The CDR3 is 16 residues long. The germline gives CDR1 SGDLS, CDR2 YYNGEE. Trimming took 2 bases from V and 3 from J, leaving 16 bases between them.

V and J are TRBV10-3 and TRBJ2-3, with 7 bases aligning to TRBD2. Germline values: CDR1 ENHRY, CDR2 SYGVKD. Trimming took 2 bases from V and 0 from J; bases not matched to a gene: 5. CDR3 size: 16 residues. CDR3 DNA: TGTGCCATCAGTGAGCAGGCGGGGGTGAGCACAGATACGCAGTATTTT. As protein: CAISEQAGVSTDTQYF.

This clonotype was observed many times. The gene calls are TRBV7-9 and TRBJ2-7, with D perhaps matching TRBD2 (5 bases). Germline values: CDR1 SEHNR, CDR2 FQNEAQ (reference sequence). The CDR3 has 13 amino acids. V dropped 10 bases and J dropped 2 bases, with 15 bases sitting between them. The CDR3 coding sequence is TGTGCCACCCGGGTGCCGGGGACCTACGAGCAGTACTTC. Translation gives CATRVPGTYEQYF.

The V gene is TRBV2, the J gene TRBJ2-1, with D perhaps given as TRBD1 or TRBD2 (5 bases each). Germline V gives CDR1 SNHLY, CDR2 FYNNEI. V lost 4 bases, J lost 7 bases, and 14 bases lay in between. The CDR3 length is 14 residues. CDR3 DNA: TGTGCCAGCAGTGCCCAGGGACGGGCGAATGAGCAGTTCTTC. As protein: CASSAQGRANEQFF.